Listed here is a single T cell receptor (beta chain). Its target antigen remains unknown. Base quality data are lacking; no much larger clone is found one base away. The data were taken from a study of blood T cell repertoires in COVID-19 (dated by TCRdb to the early 2020s). About the study as a whole: Samples covering the acute and convalescent phases of COVID-19 were provided by collaborators in the United States, Italy and Spain. A freely available public database, intended as a resource for researchers studying the immune response to SARS-CoV-2, is where the repertoires were released. The dataset comprised deeply sampled blood TCRbeta repertoires from subjects exposed to, actively infected with, or recovered from COVID-19. Nearly every sample came with metadata listing a de-identified subject ID, COVID-19 status, age in years and sex. The prospective study material was composed of cDNA or gDNA derived from T cells, B-cell-depleted T cells, or PBMCs. Where available, HLA class I and class II types were taken from metadata supplied by the sample provider and were not determined by assay-based typing. The samples were drawn from the first 160 participants of the ongoing ImmuneRACE study and from under 1,500 subjects provided by 6 global collaborators. What the authors observed across the whole study: How much clinical and demographic metadata was included differed by source and by participant, and the metadata was provided uncurated.

The cysteine opens and the phenylalanine closes a CDR3 of 15 amino acids. Here the CDR3 DNA is all that survives: 45 bases in frame from base 1. The germline V gene specifies LGHNA as CDR1 and YSLEER as CDR2. V loses 4 bases of germline sequence and J loses 6 bases, and the interval between the two ends is 15 bases. TCRbeta CDR3 regions were amplified from genomic DNA by means of the immunoSEQ Assay, a bias-controlled multiplex PCR. As for the original processing: Nucleated cell counts per sample were estimated from amplification of reference gene primers within the assay. Sequence reads were collapsed and filtered to measure the absolute abundance of every unique TCRbeta CDR3 rearrangement. Productive Simpson clonality was computed per sample as the square root of Simpson's diversity index over productive rearrangements. This is the immuneACCESS table as TCRdb keeps it, with only in-frame sequences that have V and J called. A part of the clones is gone; compared with another copy, unresolved V genes explain less than half, and the rest is unexplained. V, J and clone size were drawn from that table, and D and trimming were deduced from the DNA. The sample table contains about 160,000 clones; only one count was recorded for 70% to 90% of them. The ten most abundant clones make up roughly 5.4% of the sample.

In Seattle, one collaborating source enrolled patients while the infection was active and tracked those patients longitudinally over the course of disease. Collaborating institutions collected whole blood in K2EDTA tubes following their own protocols. For TCRbeta analysis, collaborators shipped samples as frozen whole blood, isolated PBMCs, or DNA extracted from either of those sample types. The chain is made from TRBV4-3 and TRBJ2-2; the D gene is perhaps TRBD1, from 5 matching bases. The TCR comes from a woman aged 45-65 years with COVID-19, enrolled during active disease. Sequenced material: peripheral blood. The CDR3 reads CASSPWSGKAGELFF. The bases are TGCGCCAGCAGCCCTTGGTCAGGGAAGGCCGGGGAGCTGTTTTTT.